The rows below give T cell receptor beta chains drawn from one sample of a study of immune cell composition in non-small cell lung cancer. Libraries were prepared by immunoSEQ multiplex PCR; TCRdb keeps only in-frame clonotypes and omits some of them. The table includes about 15,000 clones, roughly two thirds detected once. Sequencing was carried out using lung tumor tissue. The receptor source for this set is a human donor with non-small cell lung cancer. Both conserved end residues are part of each CDR3. Each record gives: clone size, V gene, D gene, J gene, CDR3 DNA, CDR3 protein. D genes are given only for firm matches. Where a row states a size, it is once, few, many or the class of an expanded clone; other rows omit it.

.	TRBV5-4	.	TRBJ1-2	TGTGCCAGCAGCTCCCGGGAGGGAACTAACTATGGCTACACCTTC	CASSSREGTNYGYTF
few	TRBV27	TRBD2	TRBJ2-1	TGTGCCAGCAGTTTATCCTCACGCTTAGCGGGGGTATCCTACAATGAGCAGTTCTTC	CASSLSSRLAGVSYNEQFF
.	TRBV5-4	.	TRBJ2-5	TGTGCCAGCAGCTTGCCCCCGGGAACCCAAGAGACCCAGTACTTC	CASSLPPGTQETQYF
.	TRBV5-1	TRBD2	TRBJ2-5	TGCGCCAGCAGCCGAGGGTTGGGGGGGTCCCAAGAGACCCAGTACTTC	CASSRGLGGSQETQYF
.	TRBV5-1	TRBD2	TRBJ2-7	TGCGCCAGCACTTCCGGGACTAGCGGATCCTACGAGCAGTACTTC	CASTSGTSGSYEQYF
.	TRBV5-1	.	TRBJ2-2	TGCGCCAGCAGCTTGGACAGGACGAACACCGGGGAGCTGTTTTTT	CASSLDRTNTGELFF
few	TRBV9	.	TRBJ2-3	TGTGCCAGCAGCGTAGGGCAGGGCATTGATATCACAGATACGCAGTATTTT	CASSVGQGIDITDTQYF
.	TRBV4-3	.	TRBJ2-5	TGCGCCAGCAGCCAGAGGCTGGAAGAGACCCAGTACTTC	CASSQRLEETQYF
.	TRBV9	TRBD1	TRBJ2-1	TGTGCCAGCAGCGTAGCCCGACGGGGGACAGGGGGCGATGAGCAGTTCTTC	CASSVARRGTGGDEQFF
.	TRBV5-1	.	TRBJ2-6	TGCGCCAGCAGCCGCCAGGGTCAGGTCTCTGGGGCCAACGTCCTGACTTTC	CASSRQGQVSGANVLTF
.	TRBV5-1	.	TRBJ1-2	TGCGCCAGCACCCCCCTGCTAGCAGACTATGGCTACACCTTC	CASTPLLADYGYTF
.	TRBV29-1	.	TRBJ1-5	TGCAGCGTTGCACAGGGCTTGGGGCCCCAGCATTTT	CSVAQGLGPQHF
.	TRBV7-2	.	TRBJ2-1	TGTGCCAGCAGCCCTAGCCGATCCTACAATGAGCAGTTCTTC	CASSPSRSYNEQFF
.	TRBV7-3	.	TRBJ1-1	TGTGCCAGCAGCGGCGGAGGGAACACTGAAGCTTTCTTT	CASSGGGNTEAFF
few	TRBV29-1	.	TRBJ1-1	TGCAGCGTTGAAACAGGGAGGGGTACTGAAGCTTTCTTT	CSVETGRGTEAFF
.	TRBV9	TRBD1	TRBJ2-3	TGTGCCAGCAGCGAGACAGGGGAGCGGGATACGCAGTATTTT	CASSETGERDTQYF
.	TRBV6-1	.	TRBJ1-1	TGTGCCAGCAGTGTTATGTGGGAGGGGGGCACTGAAGCTTTCTTT	CASSVMWEGGTEAFF
.	TRBV19	TRBD2	TRBJ2-7	TGTGCCAGTAGTATACGGGCGGGGGTTGAATACGAGCAGTACTTC	CASSIRAGVEYEQYF
.	TRBV7-8	TRBD2	TRBJ2-3	TGTGCCAGCAGCTTTCGACTAGCGGCCACAGATACGCAGTATTTT	CASSFRLAATDTQYF
.	TRBV29-1	TRBD1	TRBJ1-2	TGCAGCGTTGATTTGGCAGGGGGTTTGAGCTACACCTTC	CSVDLAGGLSYTF
once	TRBV6-7	.	TRBJ2-3	TGTGCCAGCAGCCCAGTGGGCACAGATACGCAGTATTTT	CASSPVGTDTQYF
.	TRBV7-2	TRBD2	TRBJ2-5	TGTGCCAGCAGCTTAGGGGGGACTAGCGGGGGAGAGACCCAGTACTTC	CASSLGGTSGGETQYF
.	TRBV9	.	TRBJ2-5	TGTGCCAGCAGCGTAAGACAGCAAGAGACCCAGTACTTC	CASSVRQQETQYF